This TCR beta chain derives from a study of cytomegalovirus exposure and HLA in healthy donors. General study results and limits: Reports indicate that TCR beta sequences accurately predicted the HLA-A and HLA-B alleles of most subjects.

Notes on this clone: The antigen remains undetermined.

PCR involved 60 Vbeta and 13 Jbeta primers. Original processing notes: The authors later counted about 80 million unique TCR beta chains, roughly 10 million of them shared. Sequencing used immunoSEQ multiplex PCR; TCRdb keeps in-frame clones, though not all of them. That table furnishes V, J and clone size, whereas the DNA furnished D and trimming. The sample lists 100,000 to 150,000 clones; around 74% were seen once. CDR1 and CDR2 from the germline V gene are SGHDT and YYEEEE. This CDR3 contains 18 residues. V was pared by 4 bases and J by 7 bases, with 15 bases of the junction left unmatched. The sequenced sample was PBMCs. This chain links TRBV5-6 with TRBJ1-4, with 11 bases aligning to TRBD1. The sequence came from a man aged 55 to 69 in good health and CMV-seropositive. Here the CDR3 reads CASSPAWDRGSVGEKLFF. CDR3 nucleotide sequence: TGTGCCAGCAGCCCCGCATGGGACAGGGGGAGTGTCGGTGAAAAACTGTTTTTT.